This T cell receptor beta chain came from a study of T cells after yellow fever vaccination. Study-level results: A small share of clonotypes appeared in both CD4 and CD8 compartments. A weaker secondary response peaked on day 5, the primary on day 15. Clones from primary vaccination mostly reappeared after the booster (about 97% CD4, around 90% CD8).

The CDR3 is 17 residues long. Germline V gene data show CDR1 as MNHEY and CDR2 as SVGEGT. The V segment lost 7 bases and the J segment 5 bases; nucleotides outside the gene matches: 15. TCR cDNA was made by 5'RACE template switching, adding a universal primer site and UMIs. MiXCR, run by TCRdb on the 5' RACE reads, gives a single entry per CDR3 protein. The data contain just under 600,000 distinct CDR3 sequences, about 13% of them singletons. This clonotype was seen a few times. Its antigen is undetermined. The sequencing here drew on PBMCs, taken on the day of the yellow fever booster vaccination. This receptor was taken from a man aged 30-40 years who received the YFV17D yellow fever vaccine. V and J are TRBV6-2 or TRBV6-3 and TRBJ2-1, with 9 bases lining up with TRBD1. This CDR3 reads CASTRDRVGFADNEQFF. The CDR3 DNA sequence: TGTGCCAGCACGCGGGACAGGGTGGGGTTCGCGGACAATGAGCAGTTCTTC.